This T cell receptor (beta chain) stems from a study of T-cell memory formation after mild COVID-19. About the research overall: TCR clusters showed largely donor specificity. Overall study findings and caveats: Researchers could not confirm that second-wave clones peaking on day 37 targeted SARS-CoV-2. Clones shrinking from day 15 to 85 showed even CD4/CD8 mixes; later expanders tilted CD4+.

Trimming at V came to 6 bases and at J to 5 bases, leaving 5 bases not matched to a gene. The germline CDR1 and CDR2 sequences are MNHNS and SASEGT. This CDR3 has 14 residues. 5'RACE with constant-segment primers built TCRalpha and TCRbeta cDNA libraries with UMIs. TCRdb re-called the 5' RACE reads through MiXCR, storing one row per CDR3 protein. The table lists roughly 410,000 distinct CDR3 sequences, approximately 24% of them singletons. Worth noting for this clonotype: Its antigen is currently unknown.

The receptor was derived from an adult woman who had mild COVID-19 (a few samples of this study predate the infection). Cell type and time point are not known. Material for sequencing was PBMCs or a T cell subset sorted from them (not recorded which). The V and J genes are TRBV6-1 and TRBJ1-1; 11 nucleotides align to TRBD1. This CDR3 reads CASRRGQGATEAFF. As DNA, the CDR3 is TGTGCCAGCAGGAGAGGACAGGGGGCAACTGAAGCTTTCTTT.